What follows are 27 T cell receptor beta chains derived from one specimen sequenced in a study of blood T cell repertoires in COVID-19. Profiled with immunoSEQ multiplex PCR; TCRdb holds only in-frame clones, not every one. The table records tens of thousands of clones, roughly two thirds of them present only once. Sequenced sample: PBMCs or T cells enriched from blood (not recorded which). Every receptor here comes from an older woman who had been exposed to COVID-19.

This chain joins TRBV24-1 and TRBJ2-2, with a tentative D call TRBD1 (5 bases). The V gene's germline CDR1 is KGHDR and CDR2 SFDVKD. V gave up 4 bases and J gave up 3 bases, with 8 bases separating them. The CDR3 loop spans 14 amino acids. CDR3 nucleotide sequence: TGTGCCACCAGTGACCCCAGGGACACCGGGGAGCTGTTTTTT. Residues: CATSDPRDTGELFF.

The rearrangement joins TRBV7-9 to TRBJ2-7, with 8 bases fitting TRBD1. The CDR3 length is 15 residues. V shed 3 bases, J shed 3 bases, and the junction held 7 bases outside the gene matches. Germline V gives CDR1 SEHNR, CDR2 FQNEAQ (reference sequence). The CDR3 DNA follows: TGTGCCAGCAGCTTCTTTGGGACAGGTATCTACGAGCAGTACTTC. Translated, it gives CASSFFGTGIYEQYF.

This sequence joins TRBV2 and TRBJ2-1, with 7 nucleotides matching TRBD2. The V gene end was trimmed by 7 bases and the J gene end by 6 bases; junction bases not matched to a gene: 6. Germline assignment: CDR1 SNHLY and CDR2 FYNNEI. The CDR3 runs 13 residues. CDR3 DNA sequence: TGTGCCAGCACCCGACTAGCCGGCAATGAGCAGTTCTTC. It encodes CASTRLAGNEQFF.

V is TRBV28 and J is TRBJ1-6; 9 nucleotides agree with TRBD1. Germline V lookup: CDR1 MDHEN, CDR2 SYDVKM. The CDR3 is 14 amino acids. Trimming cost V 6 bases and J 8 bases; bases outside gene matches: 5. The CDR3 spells CASRSGTGHSPLHF. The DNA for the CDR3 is TGTGCCAGCAGATCCGGGACAGGGCATTCACCCCTCCACTTT. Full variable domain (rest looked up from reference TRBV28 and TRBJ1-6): DVKVTQSSRYLVKRTGEKVFLECVQDMDHENMFWYRQDPGLGLRLIYFSYDVKMKEKGDIPEGYSVSREKKERFSLILESASTNQTSMYLCASRSGTGHSPLHFGNGTRLTVT.

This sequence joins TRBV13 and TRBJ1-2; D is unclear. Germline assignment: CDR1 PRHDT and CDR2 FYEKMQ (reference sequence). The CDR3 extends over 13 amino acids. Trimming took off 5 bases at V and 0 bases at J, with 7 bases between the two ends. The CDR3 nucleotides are TGTGCCAGCAGCCTACAGTCTAACTATGGCTACACCTTC. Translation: CASSLQSNYGYTF.

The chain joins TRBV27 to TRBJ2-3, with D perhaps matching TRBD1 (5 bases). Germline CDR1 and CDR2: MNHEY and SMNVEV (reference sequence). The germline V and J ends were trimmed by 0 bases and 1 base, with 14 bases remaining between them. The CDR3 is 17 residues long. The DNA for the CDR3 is TGTGCCAGCAGTTTATCCCCAGACAGTTTGCGCACAGATACGCAGTATTTT. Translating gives CASSLSPDSLRTDTQYF.

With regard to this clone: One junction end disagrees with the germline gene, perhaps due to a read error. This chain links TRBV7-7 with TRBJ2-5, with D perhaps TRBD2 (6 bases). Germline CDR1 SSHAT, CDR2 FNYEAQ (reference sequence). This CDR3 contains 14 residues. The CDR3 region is CASSLGSRTETQYF. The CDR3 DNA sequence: TGTGCTAGCAGCCTCGGGAGTAGGACAGAGACCCAGTACTTC.

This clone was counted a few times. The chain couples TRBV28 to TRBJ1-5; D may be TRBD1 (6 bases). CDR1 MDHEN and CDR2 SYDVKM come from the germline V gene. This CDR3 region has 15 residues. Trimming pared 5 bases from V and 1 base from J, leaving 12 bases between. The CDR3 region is CASSLLQGSNQPQHF. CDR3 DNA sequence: TGTGCCAGCAGTCTACTACAGGGAAGCAATCAGCCCCAGCATTTT.

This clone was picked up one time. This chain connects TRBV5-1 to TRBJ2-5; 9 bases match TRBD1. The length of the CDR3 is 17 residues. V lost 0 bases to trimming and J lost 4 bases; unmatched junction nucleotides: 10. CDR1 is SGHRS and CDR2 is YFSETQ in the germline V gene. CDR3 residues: CASSLAPGQGGRETQYF. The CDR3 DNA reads TGCGCCAGCAGCTTGGCTCCGGGACAGGGAGGACGAGAGACCCAGTACTTC. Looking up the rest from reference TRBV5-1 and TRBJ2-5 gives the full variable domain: KAGVTQTPRYLIKTRGQQVTLSCSPISGHRSVSWYQQTPGQGLQFLFEYFSETQRNKGNFPGRFSGRQFSNSRSEMNVSTLELGDSALYLCASSLAPGQGGRETQYFGPGTRLLVL.

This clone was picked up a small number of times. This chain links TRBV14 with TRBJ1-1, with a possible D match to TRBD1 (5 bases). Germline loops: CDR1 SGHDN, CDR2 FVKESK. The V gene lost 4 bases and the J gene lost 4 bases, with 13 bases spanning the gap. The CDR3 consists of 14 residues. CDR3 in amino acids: CASSRRQGPTEAFF. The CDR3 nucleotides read TGTGCCAGCAGCCGTCGGCAGGGCCCCACTGAAGCTTTCTTT.

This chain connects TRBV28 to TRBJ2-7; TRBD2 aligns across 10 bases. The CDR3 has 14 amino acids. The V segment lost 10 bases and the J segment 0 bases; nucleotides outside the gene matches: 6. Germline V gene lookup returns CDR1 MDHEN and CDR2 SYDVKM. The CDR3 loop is CATTSGTFSYEQYF. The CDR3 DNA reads TGTGCCACCACTAGCGGGACCTTCTCCTACGAGCAGTACTTC.

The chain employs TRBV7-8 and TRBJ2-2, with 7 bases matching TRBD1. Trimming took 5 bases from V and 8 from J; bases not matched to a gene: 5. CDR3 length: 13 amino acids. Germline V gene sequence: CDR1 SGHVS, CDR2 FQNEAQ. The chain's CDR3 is CASSVYRGGELFF. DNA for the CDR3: TGTGCCAGCAGCGTATACAGGGGTGGGGAGCTGTTTTTT. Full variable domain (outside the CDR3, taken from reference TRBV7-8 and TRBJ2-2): GAGVSQSPRYKVAKRGQDVALRCDPISGHVSLFWYQQALGQGPEFLTYFQNEAQLDKSGLPSDRFFAERPEGSVSTLKIQRTQQEDSAVYLCASSVYRGGELFFGEGSRLTVL.

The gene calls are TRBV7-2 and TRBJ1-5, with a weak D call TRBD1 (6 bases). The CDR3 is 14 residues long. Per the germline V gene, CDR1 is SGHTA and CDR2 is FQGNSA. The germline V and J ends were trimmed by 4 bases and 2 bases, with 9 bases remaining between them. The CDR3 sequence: CASSSGQRNQPQHF. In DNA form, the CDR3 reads TGTGCCAGCAGCTCAGGACAGCGCAATCAGCCCCAGCATTTT.

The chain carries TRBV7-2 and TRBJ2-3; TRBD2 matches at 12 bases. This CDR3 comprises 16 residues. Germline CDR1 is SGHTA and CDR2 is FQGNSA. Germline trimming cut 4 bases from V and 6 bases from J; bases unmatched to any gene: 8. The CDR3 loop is CASSSLAGGVGDTQYF. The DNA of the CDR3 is TGTGCCAGCAGCTCCCTAGCGGGAGGGGTCGGTGATACGCAGTATTTT.

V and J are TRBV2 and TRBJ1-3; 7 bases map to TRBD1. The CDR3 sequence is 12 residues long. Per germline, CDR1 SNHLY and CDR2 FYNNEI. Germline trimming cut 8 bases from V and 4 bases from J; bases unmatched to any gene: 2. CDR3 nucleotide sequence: TGTGCCAGCGGGACAGAAGGAAACACCATATATTTT. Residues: CASGTEGNTIYF.

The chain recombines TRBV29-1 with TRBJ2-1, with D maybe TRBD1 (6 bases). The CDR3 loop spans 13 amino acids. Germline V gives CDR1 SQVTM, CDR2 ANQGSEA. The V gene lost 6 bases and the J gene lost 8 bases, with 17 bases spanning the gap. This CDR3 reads CSVSTGKFDEQFF. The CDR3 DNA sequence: TGCAGCGTGTCAACAGGGAAATTCGATGAGCAGTTCTTC.

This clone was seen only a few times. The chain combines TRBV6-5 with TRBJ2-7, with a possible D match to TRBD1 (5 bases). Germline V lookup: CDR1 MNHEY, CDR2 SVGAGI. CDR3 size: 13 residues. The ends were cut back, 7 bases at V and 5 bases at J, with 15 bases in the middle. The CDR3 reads CASTQGSWNEQYF. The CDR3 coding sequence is TGTGCCAGCACCCAGGGTTCTTGGAACGAGCAGTACTTC.

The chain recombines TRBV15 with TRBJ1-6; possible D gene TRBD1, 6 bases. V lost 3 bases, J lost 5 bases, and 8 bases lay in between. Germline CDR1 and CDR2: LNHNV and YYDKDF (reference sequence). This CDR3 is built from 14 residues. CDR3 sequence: CATSSPGDNSPLHF. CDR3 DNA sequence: TGTGCCACCAGCAGCCCAGGGGATAATTCACCCCTCCACTTT.

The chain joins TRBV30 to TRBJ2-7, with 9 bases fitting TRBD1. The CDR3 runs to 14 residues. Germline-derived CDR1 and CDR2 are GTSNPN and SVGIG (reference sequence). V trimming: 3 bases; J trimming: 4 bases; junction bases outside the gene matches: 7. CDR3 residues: CAWRRDRVVYEQYF. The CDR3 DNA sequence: TGTGCCTGGAGAAGGGACAGGGTTGTTTACGAGCAGTACTTC.

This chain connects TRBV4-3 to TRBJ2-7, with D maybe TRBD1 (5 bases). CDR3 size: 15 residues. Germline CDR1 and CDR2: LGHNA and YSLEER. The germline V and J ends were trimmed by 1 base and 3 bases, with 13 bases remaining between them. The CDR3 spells CASSQGQGLVYEQYF. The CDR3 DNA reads TGCGCCAGCAGCCAAGGGCAGGGATTGGTCTACGAGCAGTACTTC.

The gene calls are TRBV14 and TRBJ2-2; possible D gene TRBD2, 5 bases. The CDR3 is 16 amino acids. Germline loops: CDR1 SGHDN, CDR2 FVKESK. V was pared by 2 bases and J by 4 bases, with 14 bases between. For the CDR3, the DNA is TGTGCCAGCAGCCAACGGAGACCCGGAGGCACCGGGGAGCTGTTTTTT. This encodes CASSQRRPGGTGELFF.

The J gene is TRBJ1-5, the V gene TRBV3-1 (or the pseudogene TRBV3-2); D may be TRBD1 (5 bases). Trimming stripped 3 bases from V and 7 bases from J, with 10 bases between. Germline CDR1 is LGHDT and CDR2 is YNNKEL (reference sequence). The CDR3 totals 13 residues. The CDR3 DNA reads TGTGCCAGCAGCCAGGGACTAGAACAGCCCCAGCATTTT. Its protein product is CASSQGLEQPQHF.

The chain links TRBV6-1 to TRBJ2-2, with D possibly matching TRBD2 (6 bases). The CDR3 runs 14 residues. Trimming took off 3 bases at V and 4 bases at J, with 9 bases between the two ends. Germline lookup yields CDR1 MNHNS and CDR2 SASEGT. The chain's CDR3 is CASSEGLFTGELFF. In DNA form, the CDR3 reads TGTGCCAGCAGTGAGGGACTTTTCACCGGGGAGCTGTTTTTT.

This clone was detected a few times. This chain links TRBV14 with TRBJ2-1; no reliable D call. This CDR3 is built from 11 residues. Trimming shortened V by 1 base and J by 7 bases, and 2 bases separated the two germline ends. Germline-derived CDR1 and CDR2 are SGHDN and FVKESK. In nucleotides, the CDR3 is TGTGCCAGCAGCCAAGTAAATGAGCAGTTCTTC. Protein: CASSQVNEQFF.

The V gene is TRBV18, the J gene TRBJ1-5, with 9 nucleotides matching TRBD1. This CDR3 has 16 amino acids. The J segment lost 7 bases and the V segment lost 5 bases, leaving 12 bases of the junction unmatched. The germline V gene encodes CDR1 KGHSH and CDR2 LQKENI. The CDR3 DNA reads TGTGCCAGCTCAACAAAATCGGGACAGGGTGGCCAGCCCCAGCATTTT. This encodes CASSTKSGQGGQPQHF.

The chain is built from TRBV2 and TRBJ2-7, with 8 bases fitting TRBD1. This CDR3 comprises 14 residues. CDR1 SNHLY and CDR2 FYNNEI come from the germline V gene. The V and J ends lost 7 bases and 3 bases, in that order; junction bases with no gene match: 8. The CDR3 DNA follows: TGTGCCAGCAATCTACAGGGGGGAAGCTACGAGCAGTACTTC. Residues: CASNLQGGSYEQYF.

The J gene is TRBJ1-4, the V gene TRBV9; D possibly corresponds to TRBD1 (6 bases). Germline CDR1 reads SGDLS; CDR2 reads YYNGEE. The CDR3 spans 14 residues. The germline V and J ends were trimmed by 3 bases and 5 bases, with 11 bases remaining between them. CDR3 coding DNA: TGTGCCAGCAGCGACCGGGACACGAATGAAAAACTGTTTTTT. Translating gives CASSDRDTNEKLFF. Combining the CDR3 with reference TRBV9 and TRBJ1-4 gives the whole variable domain DSGVTQTPKHLITATGQRVTLRCSPRSGDLSVYWYQQSLDQGLQFLIQYYNGEERAKGNILERFSAQQFPDLHSELNLSSLELGDSALYFCASSDRDTNEKLFFGSGTQLSVL.